This is a list of T cell receptor beta chains from one sample in a study of T cell responses to AZD1222 COVID-19 vaccine. Repertoires were generated with immunoSEQ multiplex PCR, while TCRdb's copy carries only in-frame clones and drops some. The table lists tens of thousands of clones, roughly nine tenths of them singletons. The starting material was peripheral blood, obtained 28 days after the second AZD1222 dose. The receptors were sampled from an adult who received the AZD1222 COVID-19 vaccine. Each CDR3 is given with its conserved first and last residue. The D gene is left open where the match is weak. Size values are once, few and many counts, or a class for expanded clones, and some rows have none.

cdr3_aa cdr3_nt j_call d_call v_call clone_size
CASSRGQGNNEQFF TGCGCCAGCAGCCGGGGACAGGGGAACAATGAGCAGTTCTTC TRBJ2-1 TRBD1 TRBV4-3 few
CASRHDSLATEAFF TGTGCCAGCAGACACGACAGCCTCGCCACTGAAGCTTTCTTT TRBJ1-1 NA TRBV6-6 NA
CASSWTDNYGYTF TGTGCCAGCAGTTGGACAGATAACTATGGCTACACCTTC TRBJ1-2 NA TRBV12-3/TRBV12-4 NA
CASSGQGLNYEQYF TGTGCCAGCAGTGGGCAGGGACTAAACTACGAGCAGTACTTC TRBJ2-7 TRBD2 TRBV7-2 NA
CASSKEGPGANVLTF TGTGCCAGTAGTAAAGAGGGCCCCGGGGCCAACGTCCTGACTTTC TRBJ2-6 NA TRBV19 NA
CASGNSLYEQYF TGTGCCAGCGGCAACAGCCTCTACGAGCAGTACTTC TRBJ2-7 NA TRBV19 NA
CATSSGPMGVAGVNEQFF TGTGCCACCAGCAGTGGACCGATGGGGGTCGCGGGTGTCAATGAGCAGTTCTTC TRBJ2-1 NA TRBV15 NA
CAISPGDNSGNTIYF TGTGCCATCAGTCCCGGGGACAACTCTGGAAACACCATATATTTT TRBJ1-3 NA TRBV10-3 NA
CASSGPQGLYGYTF TGTGCCAGCAGCGGGCCGCAGGGGCTCTATGGCTACACCTTC TRBJ1-2 NA TRBV2 NA
CASAGGFVNTEAFF TGTGCCAGCGCGGGGGGCTTCGTGAACACTGAAGCTTTCTTT TRBJ1-1 NA TRBV9 NA
CAIGQGTDTQYF TGTGCCATTGGACAGGGCACAGATACGCAGTATTTT TRBJ2-3 TRBD1 TRBV6-5 NA
CASSWGTVSYNEQFF TGTGCCAGCAGCTGGGGGACAGTCTCCTACAATGAGCAGTTCTTC TRBJ2-1 TRBD1 TRBV11-2 NA
CASSFLGDQPQHF TGTGCCAGCAGTTTCTTAGGTGATCAGCCCCAGCATTTT TRBJ1-5 NA TRBV27 NA
CASSSGRESSYEQYF TGTGCCAGCAGCTCAGGGAGGGAGTCATCCTACGAGCAGTACTTC TRBJ2-7 TRBD2 TRBV7-9 NA
CASSQIGPGETQYF TGTGCCAGCAGCCAGATCGGCCCAGGGGAGACCCAGTACTTC TRBJ2-5 NA TRBV7-8 NA
CASSVRLAGGSYEQYF TGTGCCAGCAGCGTAAGACTAGCGGGAGGATCCTACGAGCAGTACTTC TRBJ2-7 TRBD2 TRBV7-9 NA
CASSDRRGAGNQPQHF TGTGCCAGTAGCGACCGTAGAGGGGCTGGAAATCAGCCCCAGCATTTT TRBJ1-5 NA TRBV19 NA
CASSMSDRADEQYF TGTGCCAGTAGTATGAGCGACAGGGCCGACGAGCAGTACTTC TRBJ2-7 TRBD1 TRBV19 NA
CASSLESASGGPEYF TGTGCCAGCAGCTTAGAAAGCGCTAGCGGGGGACCCGAGTACTTC TRBJ2-5 TRBD2 TRBV11-2 NA
CASSVSGAKNTEAFF TGTGCCAGCAGCGTCTCAGGGGCGAAGAACACTGAAGCTTTCTTT TRBJ1-1 NA TRBV7-2 NA
CASSQDAAGGRTGELFF TGCGCCAGCAGCCAAGATGCGGCAGGGGGCAGGACCGGGGAGCTGTTTTTT TRBJ2-2 TRBD1 TRBV4-1 NA
CASRSGAYGYTF TGTGCCAGCAGATCGGGGGCTTACGGCTACACCTTC TRBJ1-2 NA TRBV5-6 once
CASSLFTGTEAFF TGTGCCAGCAGCTTATTTACAGGGACTGAAGCTTTCTTT TRBJ1-1 NA TRBV7-9 NA
CASSYYAGRETQYF TGTGCCAGCAGTTATTATGCGGGACGAGAGACCCAGTACTTC TRBJ2-5 NA TRBV6-6 NA
CASSYSTSGRSSYEQYF TGTGCCAGCAGTTACTCCACTAGCGGGAGGTCCTCCTACGAGCAGTACTTC TRBJ2-7 TRBD2 TRBV6-2/TRBV6-3 NA
CASGQRGVRKKLFF TGTGCCAGCGGCCAAAGGGGTGTAAGGAAAAAACTGTTTTTT TRBJ1-4 NA TRBV7-9 NA
CASSQDGEGRPSSYNEQFF TGTGCCAGCAGCCAAGACGGGGAAGGCAGGCCTAGCTCCTACAATGAGCAGTTCTTC TRBJ2-1 NA TRBV4-2 NA
CASSYSDGSSYEQYF TGTGCCAGCAGTTACTCGGACGGCAGCTCCTACGAGCAGTACTTC TRBJ2-7 NA TRBV7-6 few
CASSLRQGWETQYF TGTGCCAGCAGCCTGCGACAGGGTTGGGAGACCCAGTACTTC TRBJ2-5 TRBD1 TRBV5-6 NA
CASSLLGVGETQYF TGTGCCAGCAGCTTATTGGGGGTAGGAGAGACCCAGTACTTC TRBJ2-5 NA TRBV7-2 NA
CASSYSGTHTSYEQYF TGTGCCAGCAGTTACTCCGGGACCCATACTTCCTACGAGCAGTACTTC TRBJ2-7 NA TRBV6-5 NA
CASSFRNSNQPQHF TGTGCCAGCAGCTTCCGAAATAGCAATCAGCCCCAGCATTTT TRBJ1-5 NA TRBV7-8 NA
CASSPGYYGVYEQYF TGTGCCAGCAGCCCGGGTTACTATGGGGTCTACGAGCAGTACTTC TRBJ2-7 NA TRBV6-5 NA
CASSLNRNTEAFF TGTGCCAGCAGCTTAAACAGGAACACTGAAGCTTTCTTT TRBJ1-1 NA TRBV11-2 NA
CASSLGFGGIETQYF TGCGCCAGCAGCTTGGGATTTGGGGGCATCGAGACCCAGTACTTC TRBJ2-5 NA TRBV5-1 NA
CASSPLFRAEPQHF TGTGCCAGCAGTCCACTCTTCCGAGCAGAGCCCCAGCATTTT TRBJ1-5 NA TRBV6-2/TRBV6-3 NA
CASRRGSNYGYTF TGTGCCAGCCGTAGGGGGTCTAACTATGGCTACACCTTC TRBJ1-2 NA TRBV6-5 NA
CASSLDFLGTAGEKLFF TGTGCCAGCAGCTTAGATTTTCTCGGGACCGCGGGCGAAAAACTGTTTTTT TRBJ1-4 NA TRBV7-8 once
CASSRVQGKETQYF TGCGCCAGCAGCCGGGTACAGGGGAAAGAGACCCAGTACTTC TRBJ2-5 TRBD1 TRBV4-3 NA
CASSLDSRETQYF TGTGCCAGCAGTTTGGACAGTAGAGAGACCCAGTACTTC TRBJ2-5 NA TRBV6-5 NA
CASSLAAGNTEAFF TGTGCCAGCAGCTTAGCGGCGGGAAACACTGAAGCTTTCTTT TRBJ1-1 NA TRBV7-9 NA
CASSLIRNEQFF TGCGCCAGCAGCTTAATAAGGAATGAGCAGTTCTTC TRBJ2-1 NA TRBV5-1 NA
CASSIRTSGATDTQYF TGTGCCAGCAGCATCCGGACTAGCGGGGCCACAGATACGCAGTATTTT TRBJ2-3 TRBD2 TRBV7-3 NA
CASSAGGRADYGYTF TGTGCCAGCAGCGCGGGGGGCAGGGCTGACTATGGCTACACCTTC TRBJ1-2 NA TRBV9 NA